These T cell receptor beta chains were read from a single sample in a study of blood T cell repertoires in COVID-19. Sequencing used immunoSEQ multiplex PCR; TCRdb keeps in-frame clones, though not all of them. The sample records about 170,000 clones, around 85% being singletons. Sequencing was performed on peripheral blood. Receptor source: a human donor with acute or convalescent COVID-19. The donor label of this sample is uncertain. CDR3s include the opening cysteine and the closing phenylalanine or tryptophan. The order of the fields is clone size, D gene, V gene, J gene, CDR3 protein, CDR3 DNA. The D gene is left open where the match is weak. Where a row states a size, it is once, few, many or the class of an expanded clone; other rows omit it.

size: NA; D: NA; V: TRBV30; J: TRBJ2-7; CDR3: CAWSVTGARAKSSYEQYF; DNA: TGTGCCTGGAGTGTAACTGGGGCTAGAGCAAAAAGCTCCTACGAGCAGTACTTC
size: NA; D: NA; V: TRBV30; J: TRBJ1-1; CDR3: CAWFLRGSVTEAFF; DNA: TGTGCCTGGTTCCTAAGGGGAAGCGTCACTGAAGCTTTCTTT
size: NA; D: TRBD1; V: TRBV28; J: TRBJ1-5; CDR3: CAITGTGFSVFSNQPQHF; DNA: TGTGCCATAACCGGGACAGGGTTCTCAGTCTTTAGCAATCAGCCCCAGCATTTT
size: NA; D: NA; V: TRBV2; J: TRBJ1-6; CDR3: CASSTEASRSLHF; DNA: TGTGCCAGTTCTACGGAGGCTTCTAGGAGCCTCCACTTT
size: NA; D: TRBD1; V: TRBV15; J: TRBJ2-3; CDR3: CATRVQRTGLYTDTQYF; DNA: TGTGCCACCAGAGTCCAAAGGACAGGACTCTACACAGATACGCAGTATTTT
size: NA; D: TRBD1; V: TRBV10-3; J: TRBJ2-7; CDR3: CAISESGLGQGIYEQYF; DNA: TGTGCCATCAGTGAGTCGGGCCTGGGACAGGGAATATACGAGCAGTACTTC
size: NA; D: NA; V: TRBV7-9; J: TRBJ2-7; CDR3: CASSNGGSGEQYF; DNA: TGTGCCAGCAGCAACGGCGGATCGGGCGAGCAGTACTTC
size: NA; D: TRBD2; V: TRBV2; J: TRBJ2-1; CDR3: CASRTRLAGGPIDEQFF; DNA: TGTGCCAGCAGGACCCGACTAGCGGGGGGCCCTATCGATGAGCAGTTCTTC
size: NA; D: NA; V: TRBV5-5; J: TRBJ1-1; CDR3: CASSKNQLIGTEAFF; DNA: TGTGCCAGCAGCAAGAACCAACTTATTGGCACTGAAGCTTTCTTT
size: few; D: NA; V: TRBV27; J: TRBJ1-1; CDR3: CASSFSLQGNTEAFF; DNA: TGTGCCAGCAGTTTTTCATTACAGGGGAACACTGAAGCTTTCTTT
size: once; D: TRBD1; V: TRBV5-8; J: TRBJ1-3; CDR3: CASSLGGRLSGNTIYF; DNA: TGTGCCAGCAGCTTAGGGGGCAGGCTCTCTGGAAACACCATATATTTT
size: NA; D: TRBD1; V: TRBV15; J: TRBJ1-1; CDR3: CATSRGDRGRRTEAFF; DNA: TGTGCCACCAGCAGAGGGGACAGGGGGCGCCGGACTGAAGCTTTCTTT
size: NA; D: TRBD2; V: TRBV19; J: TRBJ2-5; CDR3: CASSIVRGVGTQYF; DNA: TGTGCCAGTAGTATAGTGCGGGGGGTAGGGACCCAGTACTTC
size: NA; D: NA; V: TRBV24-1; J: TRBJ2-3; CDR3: CATSGNYAPTDTQYF; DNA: TGTGCCACCAGTGGGAACTATGCCCCCACAGATACGCAGTATTTT
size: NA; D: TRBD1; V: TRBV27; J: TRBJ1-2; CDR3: CASSSAYDRGRGGYTF; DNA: TGTGCCAGCAGTTCCGCCTATGACAGGGGAAGAGGTGGCTACACCTTC
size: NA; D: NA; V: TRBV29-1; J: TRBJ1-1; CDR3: CSVHPSGSPSTEAFF; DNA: TGCAGCGTCCACCCGTCGGGAAGTCCGAGCACTGAAGCTTTCTTT
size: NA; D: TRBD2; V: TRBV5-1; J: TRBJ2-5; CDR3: CASSLARTSGQETQYF; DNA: TGCGCCAGCAGCTTGGCCCGGACTAGCGGACAAGAGACCCAGTACTTC
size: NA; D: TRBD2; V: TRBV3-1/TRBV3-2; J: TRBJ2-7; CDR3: CASSQAWSGGREQYF; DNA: TGTGCCAGCAGCCAAGCGTGGAGCGGCGGGAGGGAGCAGTACTTC
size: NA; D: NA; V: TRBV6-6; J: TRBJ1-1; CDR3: CASSYPQGIRTEAFF; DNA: TGTGCCAGCAGTTACCCACAGGGAATCAGGACTGAAGCTTTCTTT
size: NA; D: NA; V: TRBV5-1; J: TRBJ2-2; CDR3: CASSSSGTSNTGELFF; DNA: TGCGCCAGCAGCTCATCCGGAACTAGCAACACCGGGGAGCTGTTTTTT
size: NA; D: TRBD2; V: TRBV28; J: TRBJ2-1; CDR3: CASSSSGGVYEQFF; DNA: TGTGCCAGCAGTTCCAGCGGGGGGGTCTATGAGCAGTTCTTC
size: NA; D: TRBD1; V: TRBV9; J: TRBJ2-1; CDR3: CASSAFDRGVGNEQFF; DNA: TGTGCCAGCAGCGCCTTCGACAGGGGGGTAGGCAATGAGCAGTTCTTC
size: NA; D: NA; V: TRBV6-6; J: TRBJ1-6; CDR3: CASSPAAGLGNSPLHF; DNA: TGTGCCAGCAGCCCCGCGGCTGGGTTGGGTAATTCACCCCTCCACTTT
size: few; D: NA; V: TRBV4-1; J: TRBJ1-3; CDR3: CASSQLRGGGNTIYF; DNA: TGCGCCAGCAGCCAACTACGGGGGGGCGGAAACACCATATATTTT
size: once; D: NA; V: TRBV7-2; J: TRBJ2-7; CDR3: CASRAGLAYEQYF; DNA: TGTGCCAGTCGAGCGGGCCTAGCCTACGAGCAGTACTTC
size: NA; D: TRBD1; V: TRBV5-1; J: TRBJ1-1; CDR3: CASSPDRAERGTEAFF; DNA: TGCGCCAGCAGCCCGGACAGGGCTGAGAGGGGCACTGAAGCTTTCTTT
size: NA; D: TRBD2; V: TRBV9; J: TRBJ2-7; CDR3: CASSPSGGAHEQYF; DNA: TGTGCCAGCAGCCCTAGCGGGGGGGCTCACGAGCAGTACTTC
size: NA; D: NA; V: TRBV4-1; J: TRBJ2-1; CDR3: CASSQLSTGNEQFF; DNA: TGCGCCAGCAGCCAGCTTTCCACAGGCAATGAGCAGTTCTTC
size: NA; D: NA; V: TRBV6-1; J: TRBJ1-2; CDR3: CASSDDRIYGYTF; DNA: TGTGCCAGCAGTGATGACAGAATCTATGGCTACACCTTC
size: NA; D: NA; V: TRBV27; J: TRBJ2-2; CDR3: CASSLSGRTGELFF; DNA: TGTGCCAGCAGTTTATCGGGGCGCACCGGGGAGCTGTTTTTT
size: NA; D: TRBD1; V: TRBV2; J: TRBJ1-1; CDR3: CASSDGDRGPEWLTEAFF; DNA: TGTGCCAGCAGTGATGGGGACAGGGGTCCAGAGTGGTTGACTGAAGCTTTCTTT
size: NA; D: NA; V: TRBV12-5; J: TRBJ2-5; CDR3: CASGSSEETQYF; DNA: TGTGCTAGTGGTTCTAGCGAGGAGACCCAGTACTTC
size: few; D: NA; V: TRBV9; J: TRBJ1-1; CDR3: CASSVGQVESEAFF; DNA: TGTGCCAGCAGCGTAGGCCAGGTAGAGTCTGAAGCTTTCTTT
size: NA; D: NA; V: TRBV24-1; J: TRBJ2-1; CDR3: CATSEPGQYNEQFF; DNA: TGTGCCACCAGTGAACCAGGACAGTACAATGAGCAGTTCTTC
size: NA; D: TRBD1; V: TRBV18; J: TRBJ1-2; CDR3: CASSPPDRGNPNYGYTF; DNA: TGTGCCAGCTCACCCCCGGACAGGGGTAACCCTAACTATGGCTACACCTTC
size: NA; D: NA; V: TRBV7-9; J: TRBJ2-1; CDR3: CASSLASSYNEQFF; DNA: TGTGCCAGCAGCCTAGCTAGCTCCTACAATGAGCAGTTCTTC
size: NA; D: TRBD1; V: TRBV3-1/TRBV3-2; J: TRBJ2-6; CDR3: CASSLRDRGYSGANVLTF; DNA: TGTGCCAGCAGCCTTAGGGACAGGGGGTATTCTGGGGCCAACGTCCTGACTTTC
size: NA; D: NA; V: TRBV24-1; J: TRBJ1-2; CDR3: CATSDPNSRHNYGYTF; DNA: TGTGCCACCAGTGACCCCAACAGTAGACACAACTATGGCTACACCTTC
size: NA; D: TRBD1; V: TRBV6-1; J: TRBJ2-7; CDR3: CASSEGTGFGYEQYF; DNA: TGTGCCAGCAGTGAAGGGACAGGGTTTGGTTACGAGCAGTACTTC
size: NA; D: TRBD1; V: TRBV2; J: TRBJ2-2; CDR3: CASTATGGMNTGELFF; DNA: TGTGCCAGCACTGCCACAGGGGGCATGAACACCGGGGAGCTGTTTTTT
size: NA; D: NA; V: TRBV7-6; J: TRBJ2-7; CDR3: CASSPHGSPYEQYF; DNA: TGTGCCAGCAGCCCCCACGGGTCCCCCTACGAGCAGTACTTC
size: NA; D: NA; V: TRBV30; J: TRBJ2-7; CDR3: CAWSVRGWEQYF; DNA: TGTGCCTGGAGTGTACGCGGTTGGGAGCAGTACTTC
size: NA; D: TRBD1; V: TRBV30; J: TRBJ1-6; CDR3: CAWSTRDRGWYSPLHF; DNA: TGTGCCTGGAGTACTAGGGACAGGGGATGGTATTCACCCCTCCACTTT
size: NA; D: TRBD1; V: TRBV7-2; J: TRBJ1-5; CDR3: CASSFTGEDQPQHF; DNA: TGTGCCAGCAGCTTCACAGGGGAAGATCAGCCCCAGCATTTT
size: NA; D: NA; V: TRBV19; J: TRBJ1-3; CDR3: CASSITDTFSGNTIYF; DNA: TGTGCCAGTAGTATAACAGATACCTTCTCTGGAAACACCATATATTTT
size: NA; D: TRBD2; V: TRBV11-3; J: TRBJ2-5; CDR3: CASSHTSGGHQETQYF; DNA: TGTGCCAGCAGCCACACTAGCGGGGGTCACCAAGAGACCCAGTACTTC
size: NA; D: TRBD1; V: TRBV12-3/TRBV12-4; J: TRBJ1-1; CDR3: CASRWGQGDKAFF; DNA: TGTGCCAGCAGATGGGGACAGGGTGACAAAGCTTTCTTT
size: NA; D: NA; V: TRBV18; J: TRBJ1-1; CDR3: CASSQARFMNTEAFF; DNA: TGTGCCAGCTCCCAGGCCAGATTCATGAACACTGAAGCTTTCTTT